Detailed here is one T cell receptor beta chain. In germline, CDR1 is SGHNT, CDR2 YYREEE (reference sequence). V was clipped by 9 bases and J by 4 bases; unmatched bases: 16. The CDR3 runs 16 residues. The data were taken from a study of blood T cell repertoires in COVID-19. Study information: The analysed material was cDNA or gDNA that came from T cells, B-cell-depleted T cells, or PBMCs.

Libraries were prepared by immunoSEQ multiplex PCR; TCRdb keeps only in-frame clonotypes and omits some of them. The sample yields about 480,000 clones, over 75% seen once. The chain carries TRBV5-4 and TRBJ1-2; 9 nucleotides agree with TRBD1. The sequence was collected from a woman in her thirties or forties who had recovered from COVID-19. The sample taken for sequencing was PBMCs or T cells enriched from blood (not recorded which). Here the CDR3 reads CAIASGQGLGSYGYTF. The CDR3 bases are TGTGCCATCGCCTCGGGACAGGGATTAGGAAGCTATGGCTACACCTTC.